These 5 T cell receptor beta chains were sequenced from one sample in a study of T cell repertoires in cytomegalovirus infection (dated by TCRdb to between 2017 and 2020). The sequencing machine was an Illumina HiSeq 1500. TCRdb's own reprocessing of the public reads used fastp at Q25 and MiXCR and kept productive beta chains. One record per CDR3 amino acid sequence lists the most common genes and DNA. A total of roughly 90,000 distinct CDR3 sequences appear in this sample, about 29% of them only once. The ten top clones hold about 72% of the sample. Antigens of these TCRs are unknown. The treatment or condition tag for this specimen amounts to: in vitro stimulation with specific CMV peptide epitopes to enrich CMV-specific T cells. The specimen was CD8+ T cells from cultured PBMCs, collected from culture after CMV antigen stimulation. The receptors were gathered from a human donor in good health (CMV status not recorded). Some clones in this sample may be carry-over from other donors' samples.

The chain employs TRBV12-3 or TRBV12-4 and TRBJ1-2; D may be TRBD1 (6 bases). V was cut by 4 bases and J by 4 bases, with 13 bases left in between. CDR3 length equals 14 residues. CDR3 DNA: TGTGCCAGCAGTTCAGGAGGACAGCTCTATGGCTACACCTTC. It translates to CASSSGGQLYGYTF.

A few counts support this clonotype. The V call is TRBV6-5, the J call TRBJ1-5; D not resolved. V shed 8 bases and J shed 0 bases, with 8 bases lying between them. The length of the CDR3 is 13 residues. Germline V gives CDR1 MNHEY, CDR2 SVGAGI. CDR3 protein: CASGLYSNQPQHF. The CDR3 DNA follows: TGTGCCAGCGGACTCTATAGCAATCAGCCCCAGCATTTT.

This clonotype is deemed medium-sized. V and J are TRBV7-2 and TRBJ1-1; weak D call: TRBD1 (6 bases). V dropped 5 bases and J dropped 4 bases, with 20 bases sitting between them. In germline, CDR1 is SGHTA, CDR2 FQGNSA. CDR3 size: 16 residues. The CDR3 region is CASSHRRPLGGTEAFF. The CDR3 nucleotides read TGTGCCAGCAGCCACAGAAGGCCCCTAGGGGGCACTGAAGCTTTCTTT.

This clonotype was recorded many times. The chain has TRBV7-6 and TRBJ2-1, with 10 bases fitting TRBD2. Trimming removed 0 bases from V and 4 bases from J; junction bases left unmatched: 3. CDR3 length: 16 residues. CDR1 is SGHVS, CDR2 FNYEAQ, per germline. CDR3 region: CASSLALAGLYNEQFF. CDR3 DNA: TGTGCCAGCAGCTTAGCACTAGCGGGACTTTACAATGAGCAGTTCTTC. Looking up the rest from reference TRBV7-6 and TRBJ2-1 gives the full variable domain: GAGVSQSPRYKVTKRGQDVALRCDPISGHVSLYWYRQALGQGPEFLTYFNYEAQQDKSGLPNDRFSAERPEGSISTLTIQRTEQRDSAMYRCASSLALAGLYNEQFFGPGTRLTVL.

This clonotype has just a few counts. The chain combines TRBV4-1 with TRBJ2-7; 7 nucleotides match TRBD1. CDR3 size: 16 residues. The V and J ends lost 1 base and 3 bases, in that order; junction bases with no gene match: 9. Germline assignment: CDR1 MGHRA and CDR2 YSYEKL. CDR3 coding DNA: TGCGCCAGCAGCCAAGGAGGGGCTTCAGGGGGCTACGAGCAGTACTTC. Protein sequence: CASSQGGASGGYEQYF.